This record concerns one TCR beta chain sequence. The data derive from a study of T cell clones after liver transplantation. Profiled with immunoSEQ multiplex PCR; TCRdb holds only in-frame clones, not every one. The sample includes 98,000 or so clones, 82% of them seen just once. This specimen consisted of CD4+ T cells from blood, obtained before liver transplant. The clonotype comes from a human donor who received a liver transplant.

The CDR3 DNA follows: TGTGCCAGCAGCCGGACAGGAACTCAGCCCCAGCATTTT. Protein product: CASSRTGTQPQHF. The J gene is TRBJ1-5, the V gene TRBV7-9, with 7 bases fitting TRBD1. CDR3 length: 13 residues. Per the germline V gene, CDR1 is SEHNR and CDR2 is FQNEAQ (reference sequence). V shed 5 bases, J shed 6 bases, and the junction held 4 bases outside the gene matches. Looking up the rest from reference TRBV7-9 and TRBJ1-5 gives the full variable domain: DTGVSQNPRHKITKRGQNVTFRCDPISEHNRLYWYRQTLGQGPEFLTYFQNEAQLEKSRLLSDRFSAERPKGSFSTLEIQRTEQGDSAMYLCASSRTGTQPQHFGDGTRLSIL.